One and the same sample provided the 20 T cell receptor beta chains below, sequenced in a study of shared clonotypes between healthy human individuals. Clones were read by immunoSEQ multiplex PCR, and TCRdb kept only the in-frame ones, dropping some. The profile shows around 2.5 million clones, approximately 93% of them singletons. Material: naive CD4+ T cells from PBMCs. Subset meaning: CD45RA+ positively selected. The receptors shown here come from a man aged 18 to 30 in good health. Some clones in this sample may be carry-over from other donors' samples.

The chain recombines TRBV7-9 with TRBJ2-5; no clear D gene. The CDR3 totals 13 residues. Germline V gene lookup returns CDR1 SEHNR and CDR2 FQNEAQ (reference sequence). Trimming left V 4 bases short and J 1 base short, with 7 bases between. CDR3 in DNA: TGTGCCAGCAGCTCCGTAGGCCAAGAGACCCAGTACTTC. Translation: CASSSVGQETQYF.

The chain recombines TRBV2 with TRBJ2-7, with 9 bases aligning to TRBD2. The germline gives CDR1 SNHLY, CDR2 FYNNEI. V lost 7 bases, J lost 1 base, and 5 bases stayed unmatched. The CDR3 consists of 14 residues. The CDR3: CASNRAGGSYEQYF. The CDR3 DNA reads TGTGCCAGCAACAGAGCGGGAGGTTCCTACGAGCAGTACTTC.

The CDR3 DNA is TGCGCCAGCAGCCCCACAGCGGGAGCTCTCACAGATACGCAGTATTTT. Its protein is CASSPTAGALTDTQYF. The V call is TRBV5-1, the J call TRBJ2-3, with TRBD2 matching 8 bases. The CDR3 has 16 amino acids. Trimming cost V 4 bases and J 2 bases; bases outside gene matches: 9. Germline CDR1 and CDR2: SGHRS and YFSETQ. The entire variable domain, with the rest obtained from reference TRBV5-1 and TRBJ2-3, is as follows: KAGVTQTPRYLIKTRGQQVTLSCSPISGHRSVSWYQQTPGQGLQFLFEYFSETQRNKGNFPGRFSGRQFSNSRSEMNVSTLELGDSALYLCASSPTAGALTDTQYFGPGTRLTVL.

This clone was seen a single time. This chain links TRBV5-1 with TRBJ2-3; D gene uncertain. The CDR3 length is 15 residues. V lost 2 bases, J lost 4 bases, and 14 bases lay in between. CDR1 SGHRS and CDR2 YFSETQ come from the germline V gene. The CDR3 DNA follows: TGCGCCAGCAGCTTCTATACTCCAACGGCAGATACGCAGTATTTT. This gives the protein CASSFYTPTADTQYF.

With regard to this clone: Within the sample, other DNA sequences also encode this same CDR3. The chain couples TRBV10-3 to TRBJ2-1; tentatively, D is TRBD2 (7 bases). V lost 7 bases and J lost 1, with 11 bases in between. The CDR3 totals 14 residues. CDR1 and CDR2 (germline): ENHRY, SYGVKD. The CDR3 protein is CAIKGGLSYNEQFF. Written as DNA, the CDR3 is TGTGCCATCAAGGGGGGACTATCCTACAATGAGCAGTTCTTC.

The V call is TRBV6-5, the J call TRBJ2-3, with TRBD2 matching over 8 bases. The CDR3 has 16 residues. Trimming removed 2 bases from V and 1 base from J; junction bases left unmatched: 5. Germline V gene lookup returns CDR1 MNHEY and CDR2 SVGAGI. The CDR3 loop is CASSYPLAGRTDTQYF. CDR3 DNA: TGTGCCAGCAGTTACCCCTTAGCGGGGCGCACAGATACGCAGTATTTT.

The chain links TRBV18 to TRBJ2-3; D gene ambiguous. This CDR3 region has 15 residues. CDR1 KGHSH and CDR2 LQKENI come from the germline V gene. Trimming cost V 6 bases and J 2 bases, with 15 bases left between them. Here the CDR3 DNA reads TGTGCCAGCTCCCAATCGGCAGGAACCACAGATACGCAGTATTTT. Its translation is CASSQSAGTTDTQYF.

The chain employs TRBV6-1 and TRBJ1-4; D gene unclear. V was clipped by 6 bases and J by 7 bases, with 12 bases between them. This CDR3 spans 13 amino acids. Germline lookup yields CDR1 MNHNS and CDR2 SASEGT. This CDR3 reads CASSRGLLEKLFF. Here the CDR3 DNA reads TGTGCCAGCAGCAGAGGGTTGCTTGAAAAACTGTTTTTT.

This rearrangement joins TRBV5-5 to TRBJ2-5, with 8 bases fitting TRBD1. J gave up 5 bases and V 6 bases, and 9 bases lay outside the gene matches. This CDR3 region has 14 residues. Germline values: CDR1 SGHKS, CDR2 YYEKEE (reference sequence). The CDR3 protein is CASTLTGARETQYF. CDR3 DNA: TGTGCCAGCACCCTGACAGGGGCAAGGGAGACCCAGTACTTC.

This clone has more than one count but fewer than ten. The chain couples TRBV29-1 to TRBJ2-1; D remains unclear. The CDR3 is 11 amino acids. The germline CDR1 and CDR2 sequences are SQVTM and ANQGSEA. Trimming left V 5 bases short and J 8 bases short, with 10 bases between. The DNA of the CDR3 is TGCAGCGTTACGGAACTCGATGAGCAGTTCTTC. Its translation is CSVTELDEQFF.

This clone was detected only once. The chain couples TRBV7-9 to TRBJ2-7, with TRBD1 as a possible D gene (5 bases). The germline V and J ends were trimmed by 1 base and 1 base, with 14 bases remaining between them. Germline V gene data show CDR1 as SEHNR and CDR2 as FQNEAQ (reference sequence). The CDR3 covers 16 residues. CDR3 coding DNA: TGTGCCAGCAGCTTAGGAAGGACATCTTTTTCCTACGAGCAGTACTTC. Its protein product is CASSLGRTSFSYEQYF.

The chain employs TRBV6-5 and TRBJ2-7, with 9 bases fitting TRBD1. Germline loops: CDR1 MNHEY, CDR2 SVGAGI. The CDR3 is made up of 13 amino acids. After removal of 6 bases from V and 7 bases from J, the junction contained 7 bases not matched to a gene. For the CDR3, the DNA is TGTGCCAGCAGGCAAACAGGGGGCCGGGAGCAGTACTTC. This encodes CASRQTGGREQYF.

The V call is TRBV5-1, the J call TRBJ1-1, with 12 bases aligning to TRBD1. The CDR3 runs 17 residues. V lost 3 bases to trimming and J lost 0 bases; unmatched junction nucleotides: 6. CDR1 is SGHRS, CDR2 YFSETQ, per germline. The CDR3 bases are TGCGCCAGCAGCTCCGGGACAGGGGGCCGGATGAACACTGAAGCTTTCTTT. It is translated as CASSSGTGGRMNTEAFF.

The chain employs TRBV6-5 and TRBJ2-3; D tentatively fits TRBD1 or TRBD2 (5 bases each). Trimming left V 7 bases short and J 2 bases short, with 16 bases between. The V gene's germline CDR1 is MNHEY and CDR2 SVGAGI. The CDR3 covers 15 residues. The CDR3 protein is CASIASRAHTDTQYF. Here the CDR3 DNA reads TGTGCCAGCATAGCTAGCAGGGCCCACACAGATACGCAGTATTTT.

This clone was counted only a few times. The chain has TRBV19 and TRBJ1-5, with no clear D. CDR3 length equals 16 residues. V lost 0 bases to trimming and J lost 3 bases, with 12 bases between them. CDR1 is LNHDA, CDR2 SQIVND, per germline (reference sequence). CDR3 sequence: CASSIEGRRYNQPQHF. Written as DNA, the CDR3 is TGTGCCAGTAGTATAGAGGGCAGGCGTTACAATCAGCCCCAGCATTTT.

This clone was counted only a few times. The V call is TRBV14, the J call TRBJ1-1; D not resolved. This CDR3 is 13 amino acids long. V was shortened by 6 bases and J by 1 base, with 9 bases between the two germline ends. The germline gives CDR1 SGHDN, CDR2 FVKESK. For the CDR3, the DNA is TGTGCCAGCAGGTCATCGAAGAACACTGAAGCTTTCTTT. Its translation: CASRSSKNTEAFF. Using reference TRBV14 and TRBJ1-1 for the parts outside the CDR3, the full variable domain is EAGVTQFPSHSVIEKGQTVTLRCDPISGHDNLYWYRRVMGKEIKFLLHFVKESKQDESGMPNNRFLAERTGGTYSTLKVQPAELEDSGVYFCASRSSKNTEAFFGQGTRLTVV.

CDR3 protein: CASSLVGETQYF. In nucleotides, the CDR3 is TGTGCCAGCAGCTTAGTCGGAGAGACCCAGTACTTC. V gene TRBV7-8 combines with J gene TRBJ2-5, with D uncertain. Trimming stripped 1 base from V and 4 bases from J, with 4 bases between. The CDR3 covers 12 residues. CDR1 and CDR2 (germline): SGHVS, FQNEAQ. Together with reference TRBV7-8 and TRBJ2-5, the CDR3 gives the full variable domain: GAGVSQSPRYKVAKRGQDVALRCDPISGHVSLFWYQQALGQGPEFLTYFQNEAQLDKSGLPSDRFFAERPEGSVSTLKIQRTQQEDSAVYLCASSLVGETQYFGPGTRLLVL.

This clone was observed once. CDR3 amino acids: CSVERGRRDEQYF. The CDR3, as DNA: TGCAGCGTTGAAAGGGGACGGCGAGACGAGCAGTACTTC. This chain links TRBV29-1 with TRBJ2-7; D is perhaps TRBD1 or TRBD2 (5 bases each). The V and J ends lost 2 bases and 5 bases respectively, with 13 bases between them. This CDR3 is 13 amino acids long. The germline V gene encodes CDR1 SQVTM and CDR2 ANQGSEA.

The chain recombines TRBV28 with TRBJ1-5, with D maybe TRBD1 (5 bases). Germline CDR1 MDHEN, CDR2 SYDVKM. V gave up 5 bases and J gave up 6 bases, with 20 bases separating them. The CDR3 totals 16 residues. The CDR3: CASSPFPGGTSQPQHF. The CDR3 nucleotides read TGTGCCAGCAGTCCATTCCCCGGGGGAACGAGTCAGCCCCAGCATTTT.

The chain couples TRBV5-4 to TRBJ2-7; 11 nucleotides match TRBD2. Germline CDR1 and CDR2: SGHNT and YYREEE (reference sequence). The V segment lost 4 bases and the J segment 3 bases; nucleotides outside the gene matches: 6. CDR3 length equals 15 residues. The CDR3 spells CASSQKLAGGYEQYF. DNA of the CDR3: TGTGCCAGCAGCCAAAAGCTAGCGGGAGGCTACGAGCAGTACTTC. The whole variable domain, filled in from reference TRBV5-4 and TRBJ2-7, reads ETGVTQSPTHLIKTRGQQVTLRCSSQSGHNTVSWYQQALGQGPQFIFQYYREEENGRGNFPPRFSGLQFPNYSSELNVNALELDDSALYLCASSQKLAGGYEQYFGPGTRLTVT.